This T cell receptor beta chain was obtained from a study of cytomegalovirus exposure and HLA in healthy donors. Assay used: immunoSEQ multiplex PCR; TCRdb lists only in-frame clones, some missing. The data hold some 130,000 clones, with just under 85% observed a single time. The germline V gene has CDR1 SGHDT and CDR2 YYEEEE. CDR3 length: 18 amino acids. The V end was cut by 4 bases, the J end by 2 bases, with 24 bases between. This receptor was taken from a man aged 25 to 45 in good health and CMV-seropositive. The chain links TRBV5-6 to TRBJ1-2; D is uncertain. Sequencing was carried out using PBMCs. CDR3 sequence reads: CASSRPPSVGRLNYGYTF. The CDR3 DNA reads TGTGCCAGCAGCCGCCCTCCGTCCGTTGGCAGGTTAAACTATGGCTACACCTTC.